These 23 T cell receptor beta chains share one sample of origin, sequenced in a study of cytomegalovirus exposure and HLA in healthy donors. 60 Vbeta and 13 Jbeta primers were used in PCR. The protocol was immunoSEQ multiplex PCR, while the TCRdb copy is restricted to in-frame clones and leaves out a portion. This sample carries about 120,000 clones, about three quarters of them seen once, and the ten largest clones take about 3.4%. Sequencing used PBMCs. Receptors originate from a man between 25 and 39 years old in good health and CMV-seronegative.

The chain links TRBV10-3 to TRBJ2-7; D might be TRBD1 (6 bases). The V end lost 6 bases, the J end lost 0 bases, and 21 bases lay between the germline ends. The CDR3 runs to 17 residues. CDR1 and CDR2 from the germline V gene are ENHRY and SYGVKD. The CDR3 here is CAISGADGGSISYEQYF. DNA for the CDR3: TGTGCCATCAGCGGCGCGGATGGGGGCTCGATCTCCTACGAGCAGTACTTC.

In this sample, this clone turned up a few times. In nucleotides, the CDR3 is TGTGCCAGCAGTGAACATTTGAACACTGAAGCTTTCTTT. Encoded protein: CASSEHLNTEAFF. The rearrangement links TRBV6-1 to TRBJ1-1; D call uncertain. The germline CDR1 and CDR2 sequences are MNHNS and SASEGT. Between the trimmed V and J ends, which lost 2 bases and 0 bases, there was a span of 4 bases. The CDR3 covers 13 residues.

The chain carries TRBV7-3 and TRBJ2-5, with a weak D call TRBD1 (6 bases). This CDR3 is built from 12 residues. V dropped 5 bases and J dropped 11 bases, with 15 bases sitting between them. CDR1 and CDR2 from the germline V gene are SGHTA and FQGTGA. In DNA form, the CDR3 reads TGTGCCAGCAGCCTAGGGAAGGGGGAGCAGTACTTC. The encoded protein is CASSLGKGEQYF.

This clone was observed a handful of times. The chain links TRBV6-5 to TRBJ1-2, with D perhaps TRBD1 (5 bases). Trimming shortened V by 8 bases and J by 8 bases, and 12 bases separated the two germline ends. Germline loops: CDR1 MNHEY, CDR2 SVGAGI. The CDR3 is 11 residues long. In nucleotides, the CDR3 is TGTGCCAGCGACGGCGGGGACGGCTACACCTTC. Residues: CASDGGDGYTF.

This chain connects TRBV7-2 to TRBJ2-7, with D possibly TRBD1 on 5 matching bases. The length of the CDR3 is 12 residues. Germline V gives CDR1 SGHTA, CDR2 FQGNSA. Between the trimmed V and J ends, which lost 0 bases and 6 bases, there was a span of 6 bases. CDR3 loop: CASSLAQGEQYF. In DNA, the CDR3 is TGTGCCAGCAGCTTAGCGCAGGGCGAGCAGTACTTC.

The CDR3 is CASSLRRGIYNEQFF. DNA of the CDR3: TGTGCCAGCAGCTTACGCAGGGGAATATACAATGAGCAGTTCTTC. This chain connects TRBV11-2 to TRBJ2-1, with D perhaps TRBD1 (6 bases). Germline V gene lookup returns CDR1 SGHAT and CDR2 FQNNGV. The V end lost 2 bases, the J end lost 4 bases, and 12 bases lay between the germline ends. CDR3 size: 15 residues. Full variable domain (outside the CDR3, taken from reference TRBV11-2 and TRBJ2-1): EAGVAQSPRYKIIEKRQSVAFWCNPISGHATLYWYQQILGQGPKLLIQFQNNGVVDDSQLPKDRFSAERLKGVDSTLKIQPAKLEDSAVYLCASSLRRGIYNEQFFGPGTRLTVL.

This clone was picked up one time. The V and J genes are TRBV9 and TRBJ2-3, with TRBD2 identical over 8 bases. The V and J ends lost 4 bases and 6 bases, in that order; junction bases with no gene match: 7. From germline, CDR1 is SGDLS and CDR2 YYNGEE. The CDR3 extends over 14 amino acids. In DNA, the CDR3 is TGTGCCAGCAGCTTACGGACTAGCAAGGATACGCAGTATTTT. Its protein is CASSLRTSKDTQYF.

The CDR3: CASSPLISLTEAFF. The CDR3 DNA sequence: TGTGCCAGCTCACCTTTAATTTCCCTCACTGAAGCTTTCTTT. V usage is TRBV18 and J usage is TRBJ1-1; no firm D call. Germline V CDR1 and CDR2: KGHSH, LQKENI. The V end lost 3 bases, the J end lost 4 bases, and 12 bases lay between the germline ends. The CDR3 has 14 amino acids.

The chain joins TRBV19 to TRBJ2-1, with D possibly being TRBD1 (6 bases). The CDR3 spans 13 residues. V gave up 3 bases and J gave up 5 bases, with 8 bases separating them. The germline gives CDR1 LNHDA, CDR2 SQIVND (reference sequence). The CDR3 here is CASSITGNNEQFF. Here the CDR3 DNA reads TGTGCCAGTAGTATTACAGGGAACAATGAGCAGTTCTTC.

The chain couples TRBV7-7 to TRBJ2-3; a possible D gene is TRBD1 (5 bases). The V and J ends lost 4 bases and 4 bases respectively, with 9 bases between them. The CDR3 runs 13 residues. Germline assignment: CDR1 SSHAT and CDR2 FNYEAQ (reference sequence). The CDR3 reads CASSSAGSDTQYF. CDR3 DNA: TGTGCCAGCAGCTCTGCAGGGTCAGATACGCAGTATTTT.

This chain uses TRBV18 with TRBJ2-3; 12 nucleotides align to TRBD1. V was clipped by 1 base and J by 5 bases; unmatched bases: 7. Germline CDR1 reads KGHSH; CDR2 reads LQKENI. The CDR3 is made up of 17 amino acids. CDR3 sequence reads: CASSPRGGTGGGDTQYF. In DNA, the CDR3 is TGTGCCAGCTCACCACGCGGCGGGACAGGGGGCGGAGATACGCAGTATTTT.

J is TRBJ1-3 and V is TRBV5-1; 7 bases match TRBD1. CDR1 is SGHRS and CDR2 is YFSETQ in the germline V gene. The CDR3 is made up of 14 amino acids. The V and J ends lost 5 bases and 4 bases, in that order; junction bases with no gene match: 6. CDR3 amino acids: CASRETGTGNTIYF. The CDR3 region has the DNA TGCGCCAGCAGGGAGACAGGGACGGGAAACACCATATATTTT.

The chain uses TRBV9 and TRBJ2-1; 8 bases line up with TRBD1. The germline V gene encodes CDR1 SGDLS and CDR2 YYNGEE. This CDR3 is built from 14 residues. J lost 9 bases, V lost 3 bases, and 8 bases had no gene match. DNA of the CDR3: TGTGCCAGCAGCGCCTACACAGGGGGTGGTGAGCAGTTCTTC. Translating gives CASSAYTGGGEQFF.

The chain carries TRBV27 and TRBJ2-7; maybe TRBD2 (5 bases). This CDR3 contains 15 residues. The germline V gene has CDR1 MNHEY and CDR2 SMNVEV (reference sequence). The ends were cut back, 1 base at V and 3 bases at J, with 13 bases in the middle. CDR3 nucleotides: TGTGCCAGCAGTTTATGGGGTTCAGGAGGCTACGAGCAGTACTTC. Protein: CASSLWGSGGYEQYF.

This clone was seen just once. The rearrangement uses TRBV6-5 and TRBJ2-2; D possibly corresponds to TRBD1 (6 bases). The germline V and J ends were trimmed by 5 bases and 3 bases, with 10 bases remaining between them. The CDR3 is made up of 14 amino acids. Germline loops: CDR1 MNHEY, CDR2 SVGAGI. The CDR3 coding sequence is TGTGCCAGCAGTCACAGGGCGGACACCGGGGAGCTGTTTTTT. Protein: CASSHRADTGELFF.

This clone was seen only once. The rearrangement joins TRBV10-3 to TRBJ2-6; D is possibly TRBD2 (6 bases). V shed 3 bases and J shed 4 bases, with 16 bases lying between them. CDR3 length: 17 amino acids. Per germline, CDR1 ENHRY and CDR2 SYGVKD. The CDR3, as DNA: TGTGCCATCAGTGATATCGGGGGTAGGGTAGGGGCCAACGTCCTGACTTTC. This encodes CAISDIGGRVGANVLTF.

Written as DNA, the CDR3 is TGTGCCAGCAGCCCCACGGGAGCGAATTATGGCTACACCTTC. It is translated as CASSPTGANYGYTF. This chain uses TRBV7-9 with TRBJ1-2, with D unclear. CDR3 length equals 14 residues. The germline V gene has CDR1 SEHNR and CDR2 FQNEAQ (reference sequence). Trimming removed 5 bases at V and 5 bases at J, with 15 bases between.

The chain employs TRBV25-1 and TRBJ1-2; D may be TRBD1 (5 bases). Germline V lookup: CDR1 MGHDK, CDR2 SYGVNS. The CDR3 length is 13 residues. Deletions cut 4 bases from V and 7 bases from J, with 13 bases between. The CDR3 loop reads CASSVRDYSGYTF. CDR3 coding DNA: TGTGCCAGCAGTGTTCGGGACTATTCTGGCTACACCTTC.

This clone was observed a few times. The rearrangement uses TRBV29-1 and TRBJ1-5; no reliable D call. Germline V gene data show CDR1 as SQVTM and CDR2 as ANQGSEA. V dropped 6 bases and J dropped 0 bases, with 12 bases sitting between them. The CDR3 length is 14 residues. The CDR3 bases are TGCAGCGTCCAGGACGGGAATAGCAATCAGCCCCAGCATTTT. Amino acids: CSVQDGNSNQPQHF.

V is TRBV18 and J is TRBJ2-7; D is perhaps TRBD2 (6 bases). V lost 6 bases and J lost 2, with 17 bases in between. Germline loops: CDR1 KGHSH, CDR2 LQKENI. The CDR3 runs to 15 residues. For the CDR3, the DNA is TGTGCCAGCTCGTCTTCTCGGGGGAACACCTACGAGCAGTACTTC. Translation gives CASSSSRGNTYEQYF.

The V call is TRBV19, the J call TRBJ2-1; 9 bases align to TRBD2. Germline values: CDR1 LNHDA, CDR2 SQIVND (reference sequence). V lost 3 bases, J lost 3 bases, and 3 bases stayed unmatched. The CDR3 length is 15 residues. CDR3: CASSIGLANYNEQFF. CDR3 nucleotides: TGTGCCAGTAGTATCGGACTAGCGAACTACAATGAGCAGTTCTTC. The full variable domain, rest sourced from reference TRBV19 and TRBJ2-1, is DGGITQSPKYLFRKEGQNVTLSCEQNLNHDAMYWYRQDPGQGLRLIYYSQIVNDFQKGDIAEGYSVSREKKESFPLTVTSAQKNPTAFYLCASSIGLANYNEQFFGPGTRLTVL.

The gene calls are TRBV7-2 and TRBJ2-2, with D maybe TRBD2 (5 bases). V gave up 3 bases and J gave up 6 bases, with 14 bases separating them. CDR3 length: 15 amino acids. Germline assignment: CDR1 SGHTA and CDR2 FQGNSA. CDR3 bases: TGTGCCAGCAGCTTCTACCTTGCCGGGGCCGGGGAGCTGTTTTTT. Its translation is CASSFYLAGAGELFF.

The J gene is TRBJ1-1, the V gene TRBV6-5; 8 positions match TRBD1. V was clipped by 2 bases and J by 3 bases; unmatched bases: 2. The CDR3 length is 14 residues. Germline V CDR1 and CDR2: MNHEY, SVGAGI. Here the CDR3 reads CASSYQGADTEAFF. The CDR3 nucleotides read TGTGCCAGCAGTTACCAGGGGGCGGACACTGAAGCTTTCTTT.